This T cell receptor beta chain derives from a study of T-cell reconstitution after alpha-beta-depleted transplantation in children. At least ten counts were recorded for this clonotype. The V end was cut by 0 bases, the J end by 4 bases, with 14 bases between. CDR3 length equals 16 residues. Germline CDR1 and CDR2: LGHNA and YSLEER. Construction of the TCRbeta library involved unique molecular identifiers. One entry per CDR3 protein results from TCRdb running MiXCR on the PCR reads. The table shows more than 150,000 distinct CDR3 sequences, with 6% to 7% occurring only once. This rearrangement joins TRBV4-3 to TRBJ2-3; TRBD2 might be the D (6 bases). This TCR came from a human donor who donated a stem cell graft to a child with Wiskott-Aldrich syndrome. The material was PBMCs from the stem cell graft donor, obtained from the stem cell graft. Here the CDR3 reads CASSQDRTGAADTQYF. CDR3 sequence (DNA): TGCGCCAGCAGCCAAGATAGAACGGGAGCGGCAGATACGCAGTATTTT.